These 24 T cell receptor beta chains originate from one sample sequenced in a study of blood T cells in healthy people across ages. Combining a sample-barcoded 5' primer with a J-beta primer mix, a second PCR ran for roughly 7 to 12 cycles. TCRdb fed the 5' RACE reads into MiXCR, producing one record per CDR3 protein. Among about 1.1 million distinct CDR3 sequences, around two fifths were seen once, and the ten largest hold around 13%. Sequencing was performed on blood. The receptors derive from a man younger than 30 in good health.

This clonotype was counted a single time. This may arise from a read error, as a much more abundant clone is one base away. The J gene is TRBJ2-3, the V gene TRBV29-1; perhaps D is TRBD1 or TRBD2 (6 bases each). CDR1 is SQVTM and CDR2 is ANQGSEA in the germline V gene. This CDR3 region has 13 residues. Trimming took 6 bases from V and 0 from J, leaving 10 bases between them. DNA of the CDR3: TGCAGCGTAGGGGGGACTAGCACAGATACGCAGTATTTT. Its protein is CSVGGTSTDTQYF.

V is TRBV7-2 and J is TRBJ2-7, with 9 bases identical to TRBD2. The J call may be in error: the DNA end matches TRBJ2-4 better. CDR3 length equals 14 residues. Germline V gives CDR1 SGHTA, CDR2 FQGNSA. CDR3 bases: TGTGCCAGCAGCTTAGGGCGGGGGGGTAGCATTCAGTACTTC. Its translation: CASSLGRGGSIQYF.

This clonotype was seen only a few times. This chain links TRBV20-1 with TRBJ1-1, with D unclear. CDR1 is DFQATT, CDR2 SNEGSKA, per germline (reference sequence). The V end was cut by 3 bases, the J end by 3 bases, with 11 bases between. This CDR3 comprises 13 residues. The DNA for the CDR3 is TGCAGTGCTAGTTCAGCAGTCCACACTGAAGCTTTCTTT. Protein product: CSASSAVHTEAFF.

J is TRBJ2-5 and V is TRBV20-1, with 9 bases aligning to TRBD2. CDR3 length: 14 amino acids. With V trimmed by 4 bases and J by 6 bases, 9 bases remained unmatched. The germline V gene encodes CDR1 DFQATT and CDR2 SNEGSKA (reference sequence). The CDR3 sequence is CSATSGDDIKTQYF. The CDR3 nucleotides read TGCAGTGCTACTAGCGGGGACGATATAAAGACCCAGTACTTC.

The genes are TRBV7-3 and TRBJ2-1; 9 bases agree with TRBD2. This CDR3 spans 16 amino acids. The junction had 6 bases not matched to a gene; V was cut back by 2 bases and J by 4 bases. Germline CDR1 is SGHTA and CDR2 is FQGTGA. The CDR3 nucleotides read TGTGCCAGCAGCTTAGCGGGGGGGCCCGAATACAATGAGCAGTTCTTC. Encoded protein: CASSLAGGPEYNEQFF.

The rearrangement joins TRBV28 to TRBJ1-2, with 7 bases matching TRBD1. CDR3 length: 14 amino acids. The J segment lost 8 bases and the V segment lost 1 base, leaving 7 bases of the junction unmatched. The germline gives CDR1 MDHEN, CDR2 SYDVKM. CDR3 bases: TGTGCCAGCAGTTTATCCCCCAGGGGGGACGGCTACACCTTC. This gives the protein CASSLSPRGDGYTF.

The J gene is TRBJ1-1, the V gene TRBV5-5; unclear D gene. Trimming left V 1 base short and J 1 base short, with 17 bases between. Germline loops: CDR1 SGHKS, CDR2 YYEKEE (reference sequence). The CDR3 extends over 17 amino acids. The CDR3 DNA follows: TGTGCCAGCAGCTTGTTGGGGTTTATGGGAGCGAACACTGAAGCTTTCTTT. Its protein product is CASSLLGFMGANTEAFF.

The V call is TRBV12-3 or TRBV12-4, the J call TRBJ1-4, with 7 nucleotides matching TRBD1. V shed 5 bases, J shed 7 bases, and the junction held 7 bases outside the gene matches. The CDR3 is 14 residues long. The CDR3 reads CASSPQGVGEKLFF. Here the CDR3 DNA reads TGTGCCAGCAGTCCTCAGGGGGTAGGTGAAAAACTGTTTTTT.

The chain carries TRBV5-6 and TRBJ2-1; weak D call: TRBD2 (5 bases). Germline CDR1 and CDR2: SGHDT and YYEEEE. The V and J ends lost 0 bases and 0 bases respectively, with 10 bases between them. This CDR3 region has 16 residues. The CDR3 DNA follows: TGTGCCAGCAGCTTGGTAAGAGGGATCTCCTACAATGAGCAGTTCTTC. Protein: CASSLVRGISYNEQFF. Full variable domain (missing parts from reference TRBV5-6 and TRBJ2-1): DAGVTQSPTHLIKTRGQQVTLRCSPKSGHDTVSWYQQALGQGPQFIFQYYEEEERQRGNFPDRFSGHQFPNYSSELNVNALLLGDSALYLCASSLVRGISYNEQFFGPGTRLTVL.

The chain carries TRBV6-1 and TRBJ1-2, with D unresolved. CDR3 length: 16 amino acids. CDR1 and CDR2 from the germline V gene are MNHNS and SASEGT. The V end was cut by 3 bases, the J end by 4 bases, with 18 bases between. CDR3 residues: CASSDPLGRTSYGYTF. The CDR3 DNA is TGTGCCAGCAGTGACCCTTTAGGACGGACCTCCTATGGCTACACCTTC.

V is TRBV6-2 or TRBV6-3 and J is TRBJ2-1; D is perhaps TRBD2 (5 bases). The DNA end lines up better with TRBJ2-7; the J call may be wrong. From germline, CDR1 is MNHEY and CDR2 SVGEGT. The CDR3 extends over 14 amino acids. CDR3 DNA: TGTGCCACGGGGTCGGGGAGCTCCTACAATGAGCAGTACTTC. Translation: CATGSGSSYNEQYF.

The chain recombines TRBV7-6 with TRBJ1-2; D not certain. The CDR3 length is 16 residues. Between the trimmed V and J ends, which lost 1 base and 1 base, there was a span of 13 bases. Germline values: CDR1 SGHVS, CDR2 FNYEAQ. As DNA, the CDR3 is TGTGCCAGCAGCTTAGGGACTCCAGGCAGTAACTATGGCTACACCTTC. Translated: CASSLGTPGSNYGYTF. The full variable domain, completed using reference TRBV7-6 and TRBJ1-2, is GAGVSQSPRYKVTKRGQDVALRCDPISGHVSLYWYRQALGQGPEFLTYFNYEAQQDKSGLPNDRFSAERPEGSISTLTIQRTEQRDSAMYRCASSLGTPGSNYGYTFGSGTRLTVV.

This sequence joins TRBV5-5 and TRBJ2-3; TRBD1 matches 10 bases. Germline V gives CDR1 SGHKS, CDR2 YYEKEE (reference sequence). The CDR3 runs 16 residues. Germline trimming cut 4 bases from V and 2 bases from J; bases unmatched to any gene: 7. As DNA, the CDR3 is TGTGCCAGCAGCCCGAGACAGGGGGCTTACACAGATACGCAGTATTTT. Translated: CASSPRQGAYTDTQYF. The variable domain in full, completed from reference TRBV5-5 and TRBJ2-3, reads DAGVTQSPTHLIKTRGQQVTLRCSPISGHKSVSWYQQVLGQGPQFIFQYYEKEERGRGNFPDRFSARQFPNYSSELNVNALLLGDSALYLCASSPRQGAYTDTQYFGPGTRLTVL.

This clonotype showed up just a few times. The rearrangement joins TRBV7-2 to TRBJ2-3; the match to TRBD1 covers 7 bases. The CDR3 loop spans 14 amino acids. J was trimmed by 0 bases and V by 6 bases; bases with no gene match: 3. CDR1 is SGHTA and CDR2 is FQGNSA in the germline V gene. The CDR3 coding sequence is TGTGCCAGCAGTATGGGACAGAGCACAGATACGCAGTATTTT. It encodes CASSMGQSTDTQYF.

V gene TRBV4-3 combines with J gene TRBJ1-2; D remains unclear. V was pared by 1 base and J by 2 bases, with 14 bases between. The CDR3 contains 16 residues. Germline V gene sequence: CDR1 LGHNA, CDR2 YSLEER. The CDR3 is CASSQGRAGSNYGYTF. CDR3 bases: TGCGCCAGCAGCCAAGGGCGGGCAGGCTCGAACTATGGCTACACCTTC.

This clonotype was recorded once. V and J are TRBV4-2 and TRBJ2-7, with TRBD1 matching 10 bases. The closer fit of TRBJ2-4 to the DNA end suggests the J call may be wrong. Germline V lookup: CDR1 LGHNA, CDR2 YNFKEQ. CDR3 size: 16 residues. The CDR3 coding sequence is TGTGCCAGCAGCCAATCCTCCGGACAGGGGGATATCATTCAGTACTTC. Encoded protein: CASSQSSGQGDIIQYF.

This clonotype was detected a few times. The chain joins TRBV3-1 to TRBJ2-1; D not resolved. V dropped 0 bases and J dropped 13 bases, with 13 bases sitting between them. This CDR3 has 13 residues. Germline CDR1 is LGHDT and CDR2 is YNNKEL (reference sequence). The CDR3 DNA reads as TGTGCCAGCAGCCAAGATCGGCGGTTGATTCAGTTCTTC. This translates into CASSQDRRLIQFF.

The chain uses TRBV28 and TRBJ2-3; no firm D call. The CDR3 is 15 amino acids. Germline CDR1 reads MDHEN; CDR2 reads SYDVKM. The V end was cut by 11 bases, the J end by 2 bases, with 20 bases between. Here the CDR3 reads CAGIPTQLNTDTQYF. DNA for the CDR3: TGTGCCGGCATTCCCACTCAACTTAACACAGATACGCAGTATTTT.

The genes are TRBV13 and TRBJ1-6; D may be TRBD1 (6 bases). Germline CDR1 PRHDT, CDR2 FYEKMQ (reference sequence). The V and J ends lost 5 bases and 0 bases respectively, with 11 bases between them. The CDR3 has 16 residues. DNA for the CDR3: TGTGCCAGCAGCGCAAGGGGGAGCTCCTATAATTCACCCCTCCACTTT. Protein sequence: CASSARGSSYNSPLHF.

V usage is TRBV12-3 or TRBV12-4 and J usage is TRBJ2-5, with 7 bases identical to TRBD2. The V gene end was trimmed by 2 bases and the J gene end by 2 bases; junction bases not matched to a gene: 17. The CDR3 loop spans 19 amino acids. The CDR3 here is CASSLSGPLRSGEQETQYF. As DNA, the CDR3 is TGTGCCAGCAGTTTATCGGGCCCGTTAAGAAGCGGGGAGCAAGAGACCCAGTACTTC.

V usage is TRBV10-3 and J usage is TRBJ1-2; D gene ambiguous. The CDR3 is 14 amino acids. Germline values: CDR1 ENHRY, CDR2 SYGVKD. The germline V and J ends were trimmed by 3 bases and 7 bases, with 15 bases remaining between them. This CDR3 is CAISDQILGRGYTF. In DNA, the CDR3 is TGTGCCATCAGTGACCAAATACTAGGGCGTGGCTACACCTTC.

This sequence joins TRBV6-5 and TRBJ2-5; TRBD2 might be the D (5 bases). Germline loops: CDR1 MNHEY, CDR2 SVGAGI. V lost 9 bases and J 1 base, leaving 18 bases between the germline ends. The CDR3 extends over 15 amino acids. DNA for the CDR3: TGTGCCAGACTGGAGGTCCCGGGAACCCAAGAGACCCAGTACTTC. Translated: CARLEVPGTQETQYF.

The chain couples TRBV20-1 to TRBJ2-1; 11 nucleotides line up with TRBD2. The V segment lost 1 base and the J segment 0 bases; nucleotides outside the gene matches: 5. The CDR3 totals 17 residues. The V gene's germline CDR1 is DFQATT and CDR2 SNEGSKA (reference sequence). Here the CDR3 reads CSARGLAGSPSYNEQFF. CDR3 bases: TGCAGTGCTAGAGGACTAGCGGGGAGCCCCTCCTACAATGAGCAGTTCTTC.

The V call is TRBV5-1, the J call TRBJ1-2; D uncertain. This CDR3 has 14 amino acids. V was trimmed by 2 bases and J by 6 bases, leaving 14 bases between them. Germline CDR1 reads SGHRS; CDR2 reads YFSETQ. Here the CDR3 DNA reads TGCGCCAGCAGCTTTCTAAGGGCGGATCATGGCTACACCTTC. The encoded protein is CASSFLRADHGYTF. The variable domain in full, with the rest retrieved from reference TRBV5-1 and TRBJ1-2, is KAGVTQTPRYLIKTRGQQVTLSCSPISGHRSVSWYQQTPGQGLQFLFEYFSETQRNKGNFPGRFSGRQFSNSRSEMNVSTLELGDSALYLCASSFLRADHGYTFGSGTRLTVV.